The clone carrying this TCR beta chain showed up just once. What it binds is not known. The PCR had 60 Vbeta and 13 Jbeta primers. The table came from immunoSEQ multiplex PCR; TCRdb's copy has only in-frame clones and leaves some out. The data hold about 190,000 clones, with roughly 80% observed a single time. The sample comes from a study of cytomegalovirus exposure and HLA in healthy donors. On the study more broadly: About 80 million unique TCRs from HLA-typed donors made up an early data release. The study's findings and limits: In vitro experiments confirmed that three CMV-associated chains were specific for CMV antigens. Some TCR beta chains (more than 150 of them) were listed as cytomegalovirus-associated. Rarity held for most TCR sequences, but there were some public TCRs that occurred in many donors.

Germline assignment: CDR1 MNHEY and CDR2 SVGAGI. The CDR3 has 15 amino acids. V was cut by 0 bases and J by 3 bases, with 11 bases left in between. This clonotype originated in a woman between 18 and 29 years old in good health and CMV-seronegative. V gene TRBV6-5 combines with J gene TRBJ1-1, with D tentatively TRBD1 (5 bases). The source material was PBMCs. In DNA, the CDR3 is TGTGCCAGCAGTTACTCGGGCCCAGGGTACACTGAAGCTTTCTTT. Its translation: CASSYSGPGYTEAFF.